The 27 T cell receptor beta chains in this list originate from one sample, sequenced in a study of T cell changes during pregnancy in multiple sclerosis. Assay: immunoSEQ multiplex PCR; the TCRdb copy retains only in-frame clones and omits some. This table holds more than 50,000 clones, about 88% found once. Sequences were derived from peripheral blood, sampled in the first trimester of pregnancy. These receptors originate from a female donor with multiple sclerosis, enrolled in a pregnancy study.

J is TRBJ2-6 and V is TRBV29-1, with D possibly matching TRBD1 (6 bases). This CDR3 spans 14 amino acids. CDR1 SQVTM and CDR2 ANQGSEA come from the germline V gene. Trimming cost V 5 bases and J 4 bases, with 12 bases left between them. This CDR3 reads CSVLQGSGANVLTF. The DNA of the CDR3 is TGCAGCGTTCTACAGGGCTCCGGGGCCAACGTCCTGACTTTC.

The V call is TRBV29-1, the J call TRBJ1-6; D uncertain. CDR3 length: 13 amino acids. With 4 bases removed from V and 6 bases from J, the gap between germline ends came to 10 bases. CDR1 is SQVTM, CDR2 ANQGSEA, per germline. The CDR3 loop is CSVAPGGNSPLHF. CDR3 sequence (DNA): TGCAGCGTTGCACCCGGCGGTAATTCACCCCTCCACTTT. The full variable domain, its missing parts supplied by reference TRBV29-1 and TRBJ1-6, is SAVISQKPSRDICQRGTSLTIQCQVDSQVTMMFWYRQQPGQSLTLIATANQGSEATYESGFVIDKFPISRPNLTFSTLTVSNMSPEDSSIYLCSVAPGGNSPLHFGNGTRLTVT.

A few counts support this clone. This sequence joins TRBV30 and TRBJ1-6, with TRBD1 matching 12 bases. This CDR3 region has 17 residues. Trimming cost V 1 base and J 3 bases; bases outside gene matches: 4. In germline, CDR1 is GTSNPN, CDR2 SVGIG (reference sequence). The CDR3 reads CAWSGGTGGFYNSPLHF. Here the CDR3 DNA reads TGTGCCTGGAGTGGAGGGACAGGGGGCTTCTATAATTCACCCCTCCACTTT.

This clone was observed a handful of times. This rearrangement joins TRBV9 to TRBJ2-2, with 9 positions matching TRBD2. The germline V gene has CDR1 SGDLS and CDR2 YYNGEE. J was trimmed by 3 bases and V by 3 bases; bases with no gene match: 6. CDR3 length: 16 residues. The CDR3 DNA sequence: TGTGCCAGCAGCGAAAGTCTAGCGGGGTACACCGGGGAGCTGTTTTTT. It is translated as CASSESLAGYTGELFF.

This clone was detected a few times. The chain links TRBV7-9 to TRBJ1-1, with D unresolved. The V end lost 1 base, the J end lost 4 bases, and 7 bases lay between the germline ends. The CDR3 extends over 13 amino acids. Per germline, CDR1 SEHNR and CDR2 FQNEAQ (reference sequence). The DNA for the CDR3 is TGTGCCAGCAGCTTAGATTCAGGCACTGAAGCTTTCTTT. It specifies CASSLDSGTEAFF.

This clone came up once. V is TRBV30 and J is TRBJ2-1; 7 bases fit TRBD1. The trim removed 4 bases at V and 5 bases at J, leaving 5 bases unmatched. The CDR3 spans 13 residues. CDR1 and CDR2 from the germline V gene are GTSNPN and SVGIG (reference sequence). In nucleotides, the CDR3 is TGTGCCTGGAACCGGGACAGTAACAATGAGCAGTTCTTC. It specifies CAWNRDSNNEQFF. Full variable domain (missing parts from reference TRBV30 and TRBJ2-1): SQTIHQWPATLVQPVGSPLSLECTVEGTSNPNLYWYRQAAGRGLQLLFYSVGIGQISSEVPQNLSASRPQDRQFILSSKKLLLSDSGFYLCAWNRDSNNEQFFGPGTRLTVL.

This clone was counted a single time. The genes are TRBV5-5 and TRBJ1-1; D is unclear. Germline loops: CDR1 SGHKS, CDR2 YYEKEE (reference sequence). The CDR3 is made up of 14 amino acids. Trimming stripped 0 bases from V and 6 bases from J, with 12 bases between. This CDR3 reads CASSLDPGFSEAFF. CDR3 coding DNA: TGTGCCAGCAGCTTGGACCCGGGTTTTTCTGAAGCTTTCTTT. Variable domain in full (rest from reference TRBV5-5 and TRBJ1-1): DAGVTQSPTHLIKTRGQQVTLRCSPISGHKSVSWYQQVLGQGPQFIFQYYEKEERGRGNFPDRFSARQFPNYSSELNVNALLLGDSALYLCASSLDPGFSEAFFGQGTRLTVV.

The chain is built from TRBV19 and TRBJ2-2, with 7 positions matching TRBD1. The germline V gene encodes CDR1 LNHDA and CDR2 SQIVND (reference sequence). The CDR3 has 14 amino acids. V trimming: 4 bases; J trimming: 6 bases; junction bases outside the gene matches: 5. The CDR3 region has the DNA TGTGCCAGTAGTACGGGACAGTTCGCCGGGGAGCTGTTTTTT. It codes for CASSTGQFAGELFF.

The V call is TRBV6-1, the J call TRBJ1-5; possibly TRBD1 for D (5 bases). CDR3 length: 16 residues. Trimming removed 3 bases from V and 1 base from J, with 13 bases in between. Germline V lookup: CDR1 MNHNS, CDR2 SASEGT. CDR3 in amino acids: CASSDNRRGSNQPQHF. The DNA of the CDR3 is TGTGCCAGCAGTGACAACAGGAGGGGAAGCAATCAGCCCCAGCATTTT.

Comment on this clone: The CDR3 carries no conserved terminal phenylalanine or tryptophan, so it likely arises from a read error. Because the CDR3's place on the DNA is in doubt, the DNA is left out and the CDR3 is given as listed by TCRdb. The chain is built from TRBV27 and TRBJ1-2; the table calls TRBD1, which could not be checked here. Both ends counted, the CDR3 spans 15 residues. The germline CDR1 and CDR2 sequences are MNHEY and SMNVEV (reference sequence). The CDR3 here is CASSSRTAINYGYPG.

The gene calls are TRBV6-5 and TRBJ2-7, with 8 bases fitting TRBD2. Germline CDR1 is MNHEY and CDR2 is SVGAGI. Trimming removed 2 bases from V and 5 bases from J; junction bases left unmatched: 5. The CDR3 has 14 residues. The CDR3 protein is CASSYREGPHEQYF. The CDR3 nucleotides are TGTGCCAGCAGTTACCGGGAGGGCCCCCACGAGCAGTACTTC.

This clone appeared a single time. The rearrangement links TRBV2 to TRBJ2-3; 10 positions agree with TRBD2. Germline CDR1 reads SNHLY; CDR2 reads FYNNEI. The ends lost 1 base at V and 6 bases at J; junction bases unmatched: 7. The CDR3 totals 16 residues. The chain's CDR3 is CASSEGLAGEIDTQYF. CDR3 bases: TGTGCCAGCAGTGAAGGTCTAGCGGGAGAAATTGATACGCAGTATTTT. Full variable domain (outside the CDR3, taken from reference TRBV2 and TRBJ2-3): EPEVTQTPSHQVTQMGQEVILRCVPISNHLYFYWYRQILGQKVEFLVSFYNNEISEKSEIFDDQFSVERPDGSNFTLKIRSTKLEDSAMYFCASSEGLAGEIDTQYFGPGTRLTVL.

The sample holds one count of this clone. V is TRBV19 and J is TRBJ2-3; D is undetermined. From germline, CDR1 is LNHDA and CDR2 SQIVND (reference sequence). CDR3 size: 15 residues. V lost 5 bases and J lost 0, with 12 bases in between. The CDR3 DNA is TGTGCCAGTAGTCCCCAGTGGTCTAGCACAGATACGCAGTATTTT. This translates into CASSPQWSSTDTQYF.

V is TRBV30 and J is TRBJ1-5; D may be TRBD1 (6 bases). This CDR3 has 12 amino acids. From germline, CDR1 is GTSNPN and CDR2 SVGIG (reference sequence). Trimming took off 5 bases at V and 6 bases at J, with 11 bases between the two ends. CDR3 bases: TGTGCCTGGGACAGGTTCGGTCAGCCCCAGCATTTT. Translation gives CAWDRFGQPQHF.

The V and J genes are TRBV7-9 and TRBJ2-2; D perhaps matches TRBD1 (6 bases). This CDR3 has 16 residues. Germline V gene lookup returns CDR1 SEHNR and CDR2 FQNEAQ (reference sequence). Trimming shortened V by 2 bases and J by 2 bases, and 12 bases separated the two germline ends. The CDR3 region is CASSLSVDSNTGELFF. DNA of the CDR3: TGTGCCAGCAGCTTATCGGTGGACAGCAACACCGGGGAGCTGTTTTTT.

This rearrangement joins TRBV2 to TRBJ2-1; TRBD2 matches at 10 bases. The length of the CDR3 is 16 residues. V lost 2 bases, J lost 4 bases, and 5 bases stayed unmatched. In germline, CDR1 is SNHLY, CDR2 FYNNEI. The CDR3 DNA follows: TGTGCCAGCAGTGAAAAGGGACTAGCGTGGTACAATGAGCAGTTCTTC. Protein: CASSEKGLAWYNEQFF.

V and J are TRBV10-2 and TRBJ1-5; 8 nucleotides agree with TRBD1. V lost 5 bases to trimming and J lost 7 bases; unmatched junction nucleotides: 4. The CDR3 runs to 13 residues. Germline loops: CDR1 WSHSY, CDR2 SAAADI. CDR3 loop: CASSPGGSQPQHF. The DNA for the CDR3 is TGCGCCAGCAGTCCAGGGGGCAGCCAGCCCCAGCATTTT.

This chain joins TRBV6-5 and TRBJ1-3, with D uncertain. V lost 10 bases and J 0 bases, leaving 13 bases between the germline ends. This CDR3 is 14 amino acids long. CDR1 MNHEY and CDR2 SVGAGI come from the germline V gene. CDR3 nucleotides: TGTGCCACCGAGGGCGGTGCCTCTGGAAACACCATATATTTT. This translates into CATEGGASGNTIYF.

This chain links TRBV14 with TRBJ1-4; D is uncertain. Germline V gene sequence: CDR1 SGHDN, CDR2 FVKESK. The CDR3 has 13 amino acids. Trimming took off 4 bases at V and 8 bases at J, with 11 bases between the two ends. The CDR3 DNA is TGTGCCAGCAGCCGAGGGTTTGGGGAAAAACTGTTTTTT. It encodes CASSRGFGEKLFF.

The CDR3 nucleotides are TGTGCCAGCAGTTCGATGGACAGGGCCTACGAGCAGTACTTC. It codes for CASSSMDRAYEQYF. The rearrangement joins TRBV6-6 to TRBJ2-7, with TRBD1 matching 8 bases. The V and J ends lost 4 bases and 2 bases, in that order; junction bases with no gene match: 4. The CDR3 is 14 amino acids. The germline V gene has CDR1 MNHNY and CDR2 SVGAGI (reference sequence).

The J gene is TRBJ1-1, the V gene TRBV27; D unclear. Trimming took 2 bases from V and 1 from J, leaving 11 bases between them. The germline V gene encodes CDR1 MNHEY and CDR2 SMNVEV (reference sequence). The CDR3 consists of 15 residues. CDR3 protein: CASSLNGPKNTEAFF. CDR3 bases: TGTGCCAGCAGTTTAAATGGCCCCAAGAACACTGAAGCTTTCTTT.

The chain carries TRBV7-9 and TRBJ1-5, with a possible D match to TRBD1 (6 bases). The germline CDR1 and CDR2 sequences are SEHNR and FQNEAQ (reference sequence). CDR3 length equals 14 residues. Deletions cut 2 bases from V and 4 bases from J, with 9 bases between. CDR3 in amino acids: CASSLTGTNQPQHF. CDR3 DNA sequence: TGTGCCAGCAGCTTAACGGGGACAAATCAGCCCCAGCATTTT.

The chain employs TRBV19 and TRBJ2-3, with 8 bases lining up with TRBD2. Per the germline V gene, CDR1 is LNHDA and CDR2 is SQIVND (reference sequence). V gave up 3 bases and J gave up 1 base; unmatched junction bases: 6. The CDR3 is 16 amino acids. The CDR3 DNA reads as TGTGCCAGTAGTATCTCGGGGGGGATAGGCACAGATACGCAGTATTTT. This sequence encodes CASSISGGIGTDTQYF.

The chain has TRBV19 and TRBJ2-1, with 8 bases that match TRBD2. V shed 3 bases, J shed 3 bases, and the junction held 4 bases outside the gene matches. The germline V gene encodes CDR1 LNHDA and CDR2 SQIVND (reference sequence). The CDR3 is 15 amino acids. The CDR3, as DNA: TGTGCCAGTAGTATTAGTAGCGGGGACTACAATGAGCAGTTCTTC. Translation gives CASSISSGDYNEQFF.

This clone was seen a handful of times. The chain has TRBV6-1 and TRBJ1-1; D gene unclear. The germline V and J ends were trimmed by 5 bases and 1 base, with 5 bases remaining between them. Germline values: CDR1 MNHNS, CDR2 SASEGT. The CDR3 has 12 amino acids. In DNA, the CDR3 is TGTGCCAGCAGTCGGAGGAACACTGAAGCTTTCTTT. Its protein product is CASSRRNTEAFF.

This chain uses TRBV2 with TRBJ1-2; 7 bases match TRBD1. Losses at the gene ends were 5 bases for V and 4 bases for J; bases not matched to a gene: 4. There are 13 residues in the CDR3. Germline V gene data show CDR1 as SNHLY and CDR2 as FYNNEI. The CDR3 DNA sequence: TGTGCCAGCAGTCCCGACAGGGTCTATGGCTACACCTTC. This gives the protein CASSPDRVYGYTF.

The chain carries TRBV9 and TRBJ2-7; 8 bases map to TRBD1. This CDR3 spans 15 amino acids. With V trimmed by 0 bases and J by 0 bases, 2 bases remained unmatched. Germline V gene lookup returns CDR1 SGDLS and CDR2 YYNGEE. The DNA for the CDR3 is TGTGCCAGCAGCGTAGGTCAGGGGGCCTCCTACGAGCAGTACTTC. This encodes CASSVGQGASYEQYF.